The next 2 T cell receptor beta chains were all read from a single sample in a study of regulatory T cells in long-lasting Graves disease. Arm-PCR with iRepertoire HTBI primers amplified the CDR3 regions for these TCR beta libraries. TCRdb reprocessed the multiplex PCR reads with MiXCR, giving one entry per CDR3 protein. The table includes 400,000 to 600,000 distinct CDR3 sequences, about a fifth detected once. Time point here: persistent/refractory GD, antithyroid drugs over 5 years with positive TRAb. Following extraction of RNA from PBMCs, that RNA was used to make the TCR library. Sample: peripheral blood mononuclear cells (PBMCs), taken when the disease was refractory, from a patient treated with antithyroid drugs. The receptors come from a female donor with Graves disease.

This clonotype was seen many times. V is TRBV20-1 and J is TRBJ2-5, with TRBD2 matching 7 bases. CDR3 length: 15 amino acids. CDR1 and CDR2 (germline): DFQATT, SNEGSKA (reference sequence). Trimming at V came to 0 bases and at J to 0 bases, leaving 4 bases not matched to a gene. Written as DNA, the CDR3 is TGCAGTGCTAGAGATCCTCGGGGGGACCAAGAGACCCAGTACTTC. It yields the protein CSARDPRGDQETQYF.

The chain couples TRBV20-1 to TRBJ2-2; the match to TRBD2 covers 9 bases. Germline loops: CDR1 DFQATT, CDR2 SNEGSKA (reference sequence). The CDR3 has 14 amino acids. With V trimmed by 6 bases and J by 4 bases, 6 bases remained unmatched. This CDR3 is CSAPASGITGELFF. DNA for the CDR3: TGCAGTGCCCCGGCTAGCGGGATCACCGGGGAGCTGTTTTTT.